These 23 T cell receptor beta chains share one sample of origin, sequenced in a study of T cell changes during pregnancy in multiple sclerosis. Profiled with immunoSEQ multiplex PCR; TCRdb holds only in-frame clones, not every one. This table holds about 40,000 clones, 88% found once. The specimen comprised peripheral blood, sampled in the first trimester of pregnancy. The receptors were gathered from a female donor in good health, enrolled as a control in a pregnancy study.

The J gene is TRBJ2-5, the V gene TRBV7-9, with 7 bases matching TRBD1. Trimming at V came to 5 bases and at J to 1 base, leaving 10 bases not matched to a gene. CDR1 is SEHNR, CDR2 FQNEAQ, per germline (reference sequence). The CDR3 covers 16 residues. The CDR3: CASSPRDRTFQETQYF. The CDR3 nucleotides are TGTGCCAGCAGCCCGAGGGACAGAACTTTCCAAGAGACCCAGTACTTC.

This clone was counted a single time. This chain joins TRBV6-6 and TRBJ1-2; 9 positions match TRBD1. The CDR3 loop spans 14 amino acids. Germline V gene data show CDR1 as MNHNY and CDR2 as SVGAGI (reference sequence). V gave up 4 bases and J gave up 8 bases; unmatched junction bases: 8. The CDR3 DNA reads TGTGCCAGCAGTTCACCGGGACAGGGCTGGGGCTACACCTTC. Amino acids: CASSSPGQGWGYTF.

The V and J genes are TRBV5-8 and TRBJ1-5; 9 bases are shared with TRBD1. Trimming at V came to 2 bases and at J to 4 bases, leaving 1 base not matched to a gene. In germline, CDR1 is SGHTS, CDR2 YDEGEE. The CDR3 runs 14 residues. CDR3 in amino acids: CASSFGTGNQPQHF. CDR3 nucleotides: TGTGCCAGCAGCTTCGGGACAGGGAATCAGCCCCAGCATTTT.

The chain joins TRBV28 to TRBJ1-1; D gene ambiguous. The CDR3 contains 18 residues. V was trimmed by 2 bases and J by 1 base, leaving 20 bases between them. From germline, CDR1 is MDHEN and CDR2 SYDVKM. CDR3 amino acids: CASSLISFESPRNTEAFF. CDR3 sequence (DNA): TGTGCCAGCAGTTTAATCTCGTTTGAAAGTCCTAGGAACACTGAAGCTTTCTTT. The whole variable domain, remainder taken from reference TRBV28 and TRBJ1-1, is DVKVTQSSRYLVKRTGEKVFLECVQDMDHENMFWYRQDPGLGLRLIYFSYDVKMKEKGDIPEGYSVSREKKERFSLILESASTNQTSMYLCASSLISFESPRNTEAFFGQGTRLTVV.

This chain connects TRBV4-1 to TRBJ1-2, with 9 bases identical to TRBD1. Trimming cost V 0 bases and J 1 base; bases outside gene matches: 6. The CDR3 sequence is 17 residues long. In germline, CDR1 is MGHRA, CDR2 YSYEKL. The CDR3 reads CASSQDWDRAYNYGYTF. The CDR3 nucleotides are TGCGCCAGCAGCCAAGATTGGGACAGGGCCTATAACTATGGCTACACCTTC.

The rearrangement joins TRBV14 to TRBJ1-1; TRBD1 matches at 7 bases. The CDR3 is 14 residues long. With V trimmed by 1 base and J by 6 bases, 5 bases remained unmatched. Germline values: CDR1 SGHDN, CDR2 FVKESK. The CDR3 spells CASSQAGGLAEAFF. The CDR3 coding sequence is TGTGCCAGCAGCCAAGCAGGGGGTTTGGCTGAAGCTTTCTTT.

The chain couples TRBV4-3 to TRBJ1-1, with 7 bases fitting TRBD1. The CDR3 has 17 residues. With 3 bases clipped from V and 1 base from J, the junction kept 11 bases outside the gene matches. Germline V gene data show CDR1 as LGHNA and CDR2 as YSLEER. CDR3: CASSQDWPGTENTEAFF. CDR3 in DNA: TGCGCCAGCAGCCAGGACTGGCCCGGGACAGAGAACACTGAAGCTTTCTTT.

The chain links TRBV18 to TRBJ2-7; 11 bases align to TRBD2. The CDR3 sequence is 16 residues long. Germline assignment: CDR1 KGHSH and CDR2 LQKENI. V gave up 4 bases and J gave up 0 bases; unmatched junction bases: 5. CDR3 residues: CASSRSTSGGSYEQYF. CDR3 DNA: TGTGCCAGCTCACGAAGCACTAGCGGGGGCTCCTACGAGCAGTACTTC.

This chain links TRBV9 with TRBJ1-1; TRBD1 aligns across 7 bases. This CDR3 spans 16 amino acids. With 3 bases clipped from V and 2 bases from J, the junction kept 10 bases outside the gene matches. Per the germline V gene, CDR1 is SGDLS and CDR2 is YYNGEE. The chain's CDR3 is CASSARQGPPNTEAFF. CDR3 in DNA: TGTGCCAGCAGCGCTCGACAGGGTCCCCCTAACACTGAAGCTTTCTTT. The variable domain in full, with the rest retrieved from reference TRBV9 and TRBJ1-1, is DSGVTQTPKHLITATGQRVTLRCSPRSGDLSVYWYQQSLDQGLQFLIQYYNGEERAKGNILERFSAQQFPDLHSELNLSSLELGDSALYFCASSARQGPPNTEAFFGQGTRLTVV.

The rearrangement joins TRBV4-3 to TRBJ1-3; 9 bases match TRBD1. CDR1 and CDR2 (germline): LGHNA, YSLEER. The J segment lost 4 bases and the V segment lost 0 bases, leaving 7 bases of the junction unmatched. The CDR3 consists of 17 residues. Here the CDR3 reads CASSQDPPQGAGNTIYF. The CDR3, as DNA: TGCGCCAGCAGCCAAGATCCCCCACAGGGGGCGGGAAACACCATATATTTT.

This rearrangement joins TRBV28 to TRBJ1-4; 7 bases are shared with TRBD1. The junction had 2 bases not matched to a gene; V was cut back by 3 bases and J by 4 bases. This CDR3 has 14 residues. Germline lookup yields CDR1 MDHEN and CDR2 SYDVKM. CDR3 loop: CASSLRQGNEKLFF. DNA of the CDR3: TGTGCCAGCAGTTTGCGACAGGGTAATGAAAAACTGTTTTTT.

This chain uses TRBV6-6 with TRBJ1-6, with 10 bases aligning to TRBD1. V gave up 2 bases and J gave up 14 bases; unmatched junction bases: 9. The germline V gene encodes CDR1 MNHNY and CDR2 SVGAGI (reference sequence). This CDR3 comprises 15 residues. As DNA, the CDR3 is TGTGCCAGCAGTTACGAGGGACAGGGGATTGGGTCCCTCCACTTT. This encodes CASSYEGQGIGSLHF.

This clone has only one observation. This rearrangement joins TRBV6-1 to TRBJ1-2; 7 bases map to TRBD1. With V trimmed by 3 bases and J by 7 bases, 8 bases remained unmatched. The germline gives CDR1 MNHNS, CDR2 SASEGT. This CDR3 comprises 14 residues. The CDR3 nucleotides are TGTGCCAGCAGTGAGCTTACAGGGGTGGGTGGCTACACCTTC. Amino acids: CASSELTGVGGYTF.

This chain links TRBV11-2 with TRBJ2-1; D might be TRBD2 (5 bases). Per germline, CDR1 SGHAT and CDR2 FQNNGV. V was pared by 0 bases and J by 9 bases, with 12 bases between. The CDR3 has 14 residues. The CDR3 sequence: CASSLDLTGFEQFF. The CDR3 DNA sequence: TGTGCCAGCAGCTTAGATCTAACGGGGTTTGAGCAGTTCTTC.

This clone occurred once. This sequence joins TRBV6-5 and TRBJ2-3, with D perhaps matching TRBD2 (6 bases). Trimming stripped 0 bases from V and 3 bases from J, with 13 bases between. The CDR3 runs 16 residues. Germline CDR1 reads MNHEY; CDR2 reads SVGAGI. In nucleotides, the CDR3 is TGTGCCAGCAGTTACTCGGGGGGAATGGGAACAGATACGCAGTATTTT. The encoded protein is CASSYSGGMGTDTQYF.

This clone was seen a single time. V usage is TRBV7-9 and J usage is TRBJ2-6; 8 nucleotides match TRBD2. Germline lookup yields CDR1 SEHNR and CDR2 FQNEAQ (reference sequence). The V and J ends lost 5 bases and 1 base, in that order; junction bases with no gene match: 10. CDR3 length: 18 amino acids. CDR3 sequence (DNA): TGTGCCAGCAGCCGGACCGGGGGGGAGAGGTCTGGGGCCAACGTCCTGACTTTC. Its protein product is CASSRTGGERSGANVLTF.

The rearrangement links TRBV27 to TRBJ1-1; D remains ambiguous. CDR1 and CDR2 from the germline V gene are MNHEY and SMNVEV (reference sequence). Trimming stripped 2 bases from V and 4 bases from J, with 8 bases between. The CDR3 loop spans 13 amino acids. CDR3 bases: TGTGCCAGCAGTTTAGGATCGGGCACTGAAGCTTTCTTT. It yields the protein CASSLGSGTEAFF.

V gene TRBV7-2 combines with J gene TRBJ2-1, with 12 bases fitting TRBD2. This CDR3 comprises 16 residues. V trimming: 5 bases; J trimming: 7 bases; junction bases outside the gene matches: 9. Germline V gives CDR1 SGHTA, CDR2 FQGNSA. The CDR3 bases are TGTGCCAGCAGCCCTAGGACTAGCGGGGTCGGGAATGAGCAGTTCTTC. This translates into CASSPRTSGVGNEQFF.

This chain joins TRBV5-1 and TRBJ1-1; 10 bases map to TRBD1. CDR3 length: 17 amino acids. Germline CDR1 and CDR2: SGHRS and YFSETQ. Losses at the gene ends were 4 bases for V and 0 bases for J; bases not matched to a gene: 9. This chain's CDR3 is CASSPTGGGLMNTEAFF. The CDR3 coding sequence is TGCGCCAGCAGCCCGACAGGGGGCGGTCTGATGAACACTGAAGCTTTCTTT.

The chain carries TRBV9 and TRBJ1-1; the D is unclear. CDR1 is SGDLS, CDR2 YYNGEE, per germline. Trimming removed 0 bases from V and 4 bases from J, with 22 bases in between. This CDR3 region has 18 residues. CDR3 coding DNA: TGTGCCAGCAGCGTAGGGAAATACGAGGCGGGTGATGGCACTGAAGCTTTCTTT. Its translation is CASSVGKYEAGDGTEAFF.

Written as DNA, the CDR3 is TGTGCCAGCAGTTTTCGAGGGGGCGGCTACACCTTC. Translated: CASSFRGGGYTF. The V call is TRBV28, the J call TRBJ1-2; 7 bases line up with TRBD1. CDR3 length: 12 residues. Looked up from germline, CDR1 is MDHEN and CDR2 is SYDVKM. V lost 3 bases and J lost 8; bases outside the gene matches: 3.

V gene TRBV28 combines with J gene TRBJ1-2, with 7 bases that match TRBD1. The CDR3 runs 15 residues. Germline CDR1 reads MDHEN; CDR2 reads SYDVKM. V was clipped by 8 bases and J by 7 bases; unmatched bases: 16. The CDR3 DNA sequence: TGTGCCAGCCGAATACCCGGACAGGCCCGGTTTGGCTACACCTTC. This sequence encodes CASRIPGQARFGYTF.

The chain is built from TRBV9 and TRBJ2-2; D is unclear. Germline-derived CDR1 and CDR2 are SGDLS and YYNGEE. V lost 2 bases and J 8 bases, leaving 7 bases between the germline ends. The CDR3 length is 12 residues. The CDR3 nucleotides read TGTGCCAGCAGCGTTCTAACGGGGGAGCTGTTTTTT. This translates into CASSVLTGELFF.